This T cell receptor (beta chain) was sequenced for a study of T cell clonality in common variable immunodeficiency. Equal genomic DNA amounts from CVID and control samples were sequenced. Method: immunoSEQ multiplex PCR; TCRdb's copy keeps in-frame clones and lacks some. The sample contains some 52,000 clones, none occurring once; 3.4% lies in the top ten. Blood samples were heparinized, roughly 4.5 to 8.5 ml per donor. Germline loops: CDR1 KGHSH, CDR2 LQKENI. The V and J ends lost 4 bases and 8 bases, in that order; junction bases with no gene match: 7. CDR3 length: 14 residues. This clone occurred many times. Its antigen remains unknown. The read halts 3 residues ahead of the CDR3 end, with the missing end drawn from the germline J gene. Overall study findings and caveats: What drives increased CVID clonality needs T cell subpopulation sequencing. Compared with controls, CVID subjects had fewer shared TCRbeta clones.

Sequencing input: peripheral blood mononuclear cells. The clonotype originates from a person between 18 and 75 years old in good health. The chain carries TRBV18 and TRBJ2-1; 8 positions match TRBD2. The chain's CDR3 is CASSQGDSGDEQFF. The covered CDR3 bases are TGTGCCAGCTCACAAGGGGATAGCGGGGATGAG.